Each of the 28 T cell receptor beta chains below was sequenced from the same sample in a study of blood T cell repertoires in COVID-19. The protocol was immunoSEQ multiplex PCR, while the TCRdb copy is restricted to in-frame clones and leaves out a portion. The data contain approximately 200,000 clones, about 86% of them singletons. The sequenced material came from PBMCs or T cells enriched from blood (not recorded which). The receptors come from a woman in her twenties or thirties who had been exposed to COVID-19.

The chain joins TRBV2 to TRBJ1-1, with no clear D. Germline CDR1 and CDR2: SNHLY and FYNNEI. The CDR3 is 15 amino acids. Trimming left V 5 bases short and J 2 bases short, with 15 bases between. This chain's CDR3 is CASSREKTVNTEAFF. The CDR3 coding sequence is TGTGCCAGCAGTCGGGAAAAGACGGTAAACACTGAAGCTTTCTTT.

The chain carries TRBV5-1 and TRBJ1-4, with 7 bases matching TRBD1. Germline CDR1 is SGHRS and CDR2 is YFSETQ. The length of the CDR3 is 15 residues. Unmatched junction bases numbered 10, after V lost 3 bases and J lost 8 bases. In DNA form, the CDR3 reads TGCGCCAGCAGCTGGACAGACAGGGACGGAGAAAAACTGTTTTTT. This gives the protein CASSWTDRDGEKLFF.

The chain has TRBV5-1 and TRBJ1-1; D might be TRBD1 (5 bases). The CDR3 is 14 amino acids. V was shortened by 7 bases and J by 4 bases, with 17 bases between the two germline ends. Per germline, CDR1 SGHRS and CDR2 YFSETQ. The CDR3 DNA reads TGCGCCAGCGGAGAGAGGGGAGGTGTCACTGAAGCTTTCTTT. It encodes CASGERGGVTEAFF.

The DNA for the CDR3 is TGTGCCACCAGTGATGGGCAACGGGGTGTCAATCAGCCCCAGCATTTT. Its protein is CATSDGQRGVNQPQHF. The chain joins TRBV24-1 to TRBJ1-5; D not resolved. The CDR3 runs to 16 residues. Germline CDR1 reads KGHDR; CDR2 reads SFDVKD. Trimming took off 3 bases at V and 3 bases at J, with 14 bases between the two ends.

This clone was counted between two and nine times. The rearrangement links TRBV10-3 to TRBJ2-1; 9 bases are a match to TRBD2. The CDR3 consists of 16 residues. V gave up 4 bases and J gave up 5 bases; unmatched junction bases: 9. Germline V gives CDR1 ENHRY, CDR2 SYGVKD. The chain's CDR3 is CAISAREGLADNEQFF. CDR3 DNA sequence: TGTGCCATCAGTGCCCGCGAGGGACTAGCCGACAATGAGCAGTTCTTC.

This clone was seen only a few times. The chain links TRBV5-5 to TRBJ1-1; the D gene is possibly TRBD1 (5 bases). Per the germline V gene, CDR1 is SGHKS and CDR2 is YYEKEE (reference sequence). The CDR3 is 15 residues long. Deletions cut 0 bases from V and 3 bases from J, with 12 bases between. CDR3 DNA: TGTGCCAGCAGCTTGGTGGGCGGAGGGGACACTGAAGCTTTCTTT. It specifies CASSLVGGGDTEAFF.

This clone appeared a few times. The rearrangement uses TRBV5-1 and TRBJ2-1, with D possibly being TRBD2 (5 bases). Deletions cut 6 bases from V and 2 bases from J, with 12 bases between. CDR3 length: 14 amino acids. CDR1 and CDR2 from the germline V gene are SGHRS and YFSETQ. The CDR3 DNA sequence: TGCGCCAGCATGGGAGAGTCCACCTACAATGAGCAGTTCTTC. Its translation is CASMGESTYNEQFF.

The V call is TRBV19, the J call TRBJ2-4; 10 bases match TRBD1. With 1 base clipped from V and 1 base from J, the junction kept 7 bases outside the gene matches. The CDR3 extends over 18 amino acids. The germline V gene has CDR1 LNHDA and CDR2 SQIVND (reference sequence). The CDR3 loop reads CASSIVQRGQGAKNIQYF. The CDR3 nucleotides are TGTGCCAGTAGTATAGTTCAACGGGGACAGGGGGCCAAAAACATTCAGTACTTC.

The chain joins TRBV11-2 to TRBJ2-3, with a tentative D call TRBD1 (5 bases). Looked up from germline, CDR1 is SGHAT and CDR2 is FQNNGV. With 4 bases removed from V and 5 bases from J, the gap between germline ends came to 13 bases. This CDR3 spans 14 amino acids. The CDR3 protein is CASSSRQWLDTQYF. In DNA, the CDR3 is TGTGCCAGCAGCTCCCGACAGTGGTTAGATACGCAGTATTTT.

This chain's CDR3 is CASSIGDREYSNQPQHF. The CDR3 DNA is TGTGCCAGTAGTATAGGGGACAGAGAGTATAGCAATCAGCCCCAGCATTTT. The chain carries TRBV19 and TRBJ1-5, with 7 bases fitting TRBD1. The CDR3 runs 17 residues. V shed 1 base, J shed 0 bases, and the junction held 6 bases outside the gene matches. Germline V gene lookup returns CDR1 LNHDA and CDR2 SQIVND (reference sequence).

The CDR3 nucleotides are TGCAGCGGGGACAGGGGGGATACTGAAGCTTTCTTT. It is translated as CSGDRGDTEAFF. The chain links TRBV29-1 to TRBJ1-1, with 11 nucleotides matching TRBD1. This CDR3 spans 12 amino acids. The V gene end was trimmed by 7 bases and the J gene end by 5 bases; junction bases not matched to a gene: 3. CDR1 SQVTM and CDR2 ANQGSEA come from the germline V gene.

This clone was seen a handful of times. The V call is TRBV3-1 (or the pseudogene TRBV3-2), the J call TRBJ2-3; 8 bases are shared with TRBD1. The J segment lost 8 bases and the V segment lost 5 bases, leaving 9 bases of the junction unmatched. The CDR3 is made up of 14 amino acids. Germline CDR1 is LGHDT and CDR2 is YNNKEL (reference sequence). The CDR3 loop reads CASSRTGFFGTQYF. CDR3 bases: TGTGCCAGCAGCAGGACAGGGTTTTTTGGTACGCAGTATTTT.

This clone has only one observation. The chain is built from TRBV5-1 and TRBJ1-4; D is perhaps TRBD1 (5 bases). Trimming removed 0 bases at V and 0 bases at J, with 15 bases between. Germline loops: CDR1 SGHRS, CDR2 YFSETQ. This CDR3 comprises 18 residues. The CDR3, as DNA: TGCGCCAGCAGCTTGGGCAGGGAACCGCCAGCAACTAATGAAAAACTGTTTTTT. This sequence encodes CASSLGREPPATNEKLFF.

This chain links TRBV10-2 with TRBJ1-4, with TRBD1 matching over 7 bases. This CDR3 is built from 13 residues. Germline lookup yields CDR1 WSHSY and CDR2 SAAADI. V shed 2 bases, J shed 10 bases, and the junction held 4 bases outside the gene matches. The CDR3 here is CASSEIQGVKLFF. For the CDR3, the DNA is TGCGCCAGCAGTGAGATCCAGGGGGTAAAACTGTTTTTT.

The chain recombines TRBV19 with TRBJ1-2; TRBD1 matches 11 bases. V dropped 5 bases and J dropped 7; count of bases not matched to a gene: 9. The CDR3 is 15 residues long. The germline V gene has CDR1 LNHDA and CDR2 SQIVND (reference sequence). The CDR3 DNA sequence: TGTGCCAGTAGTCCCTGGACAGGGGGCGCGTCTGGCTACACCTTC. It translates to CASSPWTGGASGYTF.

The CDR3: CASRRTSGGNTQYF. The CDR3 DNA follows: TGTGCCAGCAGAAGGACTAGCGGCGGAAATACGCAGTATTTT. The J gene is TRBJ2-3, the V gene TRBV2; the match to TRBD2 covers 10 bases. V lost 6 bases to trimming and J lost 7 bases; unmatched junction nucleotides: 7. The length of the CDR3 is 14 residues. CDR1 is SNHLY, CDR2 FYNNEI, per germline. The complete variable domain, with remaining parts taken from reference TRBV2 and TRBJ2-3, reads EPEVTQTPSHQVTQMGQEVILRCVPISNHLYFYWYRQILGQKVEFLVSFYNNEISEKSEIFDDQFSVERPDGSNFTLKIRSTKLEDSAMYFCASRRTSGGNTQYFGPGTRLTVL.

The CDR3 sequence is CASSPPLSAKNIQYF. The CDR3 nucleotides are TGTGCCAGTAGTCCCCCTCTTTCAGCCAAAAACATTCAGTACTTC. The V and J genes are TRBV19 and TRBJ2-4; D unresolved. The CDR3 totals 15 residues. Germline V gene sequence: CDR1 LNHDA, CDR2 SQIVND (reference sequence). The V and J ends lost 5 bases and 0 bases respectively, with 11 bases between them.

The J gene is TRBJ2-1, the V gene TRBV5-1, with D perhaps TRBD2 (5 bases). Germline values: CDR1 SGHRS, CDR2 YFSETQ. The V end was cut by 0 bases, the J end by 6 bases, with 13 bases between. The CDR3 loop spans 15 amino acids. CDR3 in DNA: TGCGCCAGCAGCTTGGGGTCTAGCTTTCTCAATGAGCAGTTCTTC. Translated: CASSLGSSFLNEQFF.

The chain recombines TRBV5-8 with TRBJ1-3; 8 positions agree with TRBD1. The CDR3 totals 14 residues. CDR1 and CDR2 (germline): SGHTS, YDEGEE. The V gene end was trimmed by 2 bases and the J gene end by 4 bases; junction bases not matched to a gene: 2. This CDR3 reads CASSFRGLGNTIYF. CDR3 DNA: TGTGCCAGCAGCTTCAGGGGGCTAGGAAACACCATATATTTT.

V usage is TRBV5-5 and J usage is TRBJ1-5; possibly TRBD1 for D (6 bases). This CDR3 is 15 amino acids long. The germline CDR1 and CDR2 sequences are SGHKS and YYEKEE (reference sequence). The germline V and J ends were trimmed by 0 bases and 11 bases, with 18 bases remaining between them. CDR3 DNA: TGTGCCAGCAGCTTGGTGCCCAGGGGCCGGGGAGCCCAGCATTTT. This encodes CASSLVPRGRGAQHF.

The rearrangement joins TRBV5-8 to TRBJ2-1; 14 bases map to TRBD2. V lost 4 bases to trimming and J lost 8 bases; unmatched junction nucleotides: 8. Germline CDR1 reads SGHTS; CDR2 reads YDEGEE. The CDR3 consists of 16 residues. In DNA form, the CDR3 reads TGTGCCAGCAGCACCGGGACTAGCGGGGGTCTGGATGAGCAGTTCTTC. Its protein product is CASSTGTSGGLDEQFF.

The J gene is TRBJ2-4, the V gene TRBV2; the match to TRBD1 covers 9 bases. Trimming took 0 bases from V and 6 from J; bases not matched to a gene: 3. Germline CDR1 is SNHLY and CDR2 is FYNNEI. This CDR3 contains 15 residues. DNA for the CDR3: TGTGCCAGCAGTGAAGCCCCGGGACAGGGAAACATTCAGTACTTC. Translated: CASSEAPGQGNIQYF.

This clone turned up a few times. J is TRBJ1-5 and V is TRBV2; TRBD1 might be the D (6 bases). This CDR3 contains 12 residues. Trimming took off 7 bases at V and 4 bases at J, with 8 bases between the two ends. From germline, CDR1 is SNHLY and CDR2 FYNNEI. The CDR3 nucleotides read TGTGCCAGCAAGGGGGAAAATCAGCCCCAGCATTTT. This encodes CASKGENQPQHF.

This clone was seen only once. The rearrangement uses TRBV13 and TRBJ2-3; 8 bases match TRBD2. Per germline, CDR1 PRHDT and CDR2 FYEKMQ (reference sequence). This CDR3 spans 12 amino acids. With V trimmed by 4 bases and J by 9 bases, 3 bases remained unmatched. The CDR3 spells CASSSGGATQYF. CDR3 DNA: TGTGCCAGCAGCTCCGGGGGGGCCACGCAGTATTTT. Using reference TRBV13 and TRBJ2-3 for the parts outside the CDR3, the full variable domain is AAGVIQSPRHLIKEKRETATLKCYPIPRHDTVYWYQQGPGQDPQFLISFYEKMQSDKGSIPDRFSAQQFSDYHSELNMSSLELGDSALYFCASSSGGATQYFGPGTRLTVL.

The chain couples TRBV30 to TRBJ1-2, with a tentative D call TRBD1 (6 bases). This CDR3 contains 13 residues. Germline CDR1 is GTSNPN and CDR2 is SVGIG (reference sequence). V was pared by 0 bases and J by 8 bases, with 13 bases between. CDR3 loop: CAWSVLRGTGYTF. In DNA, the CDR3 is TGTGCCTGGAGTGTTCTTAGGGGGACGGGCTACACCTTC. The full variable domain, rest sourced from reference TRBV30 and TRBJ1-2, is SQTIHQWPATLVQPVGSPLSLECTVEGTSNPNLYWYRQAAGRGLQLLFYSVGIGQISSEVPQNLSASRPQDRQFILSSKKLLLSDSGFYLCAWSVLRGTGYTFGSGTRLTVV.

The rearrangement links TRBV19 to TRBJ1-2; 8 nucleotides agree with TRBD1. The CDR3 is 15 residues long. Germline CDR1 is LNHDA and CDR2 is SQIVND (reference sequence). V was pared by 1 base and J by 3 bases, with 4 bases of the junction left unmatched. Here the CDR3 DNA reads TGTGCCAGTAGTATAGGGACAGGGTTGGACTATGGCTACACCTTC. This sequence encodes CASSIGTGLDYGYTF. Based on the CDR3 plus reference TRBV19 and TRBJ1-2, the full variable domain is DGGITQSPKYLFRKEGQNVTLSCEQNLNHDAMYWYRQDPGQGLRLIYYSQIVNDFQKGDIAEGYSVSREKKESFPLTVTSAQKNPTAFYLCASSIGTGLDYGYTFGSGTRLTVV.

This clone occurred once. This sequence joins TRBV19 and TRBJ1-6; no reliable D call. This CDR3 spans 16 amino acids. Trimming left V 5 bases short and J 0 bases short, with 11 bases between. Per the germline V gene, CDR1 is LNHDA and CDR2 is SQIVND (reference sequence). The CDR3 is CASSSLMSSYNSPLHF. The CDR3 DNA is TGTGCCAGTAGTTCCCTTATGTCCTCCTATAATTCACCCCTCCACTTT.

The chain links TRBV6-5 to TRBJ2-2; D may be TRBD1 (6 bases). V lost 11 bases, J lost 1 base, and 14 bases lay in between. The CDR3 runs to 14 residues. Germline-derived CDR1 and CDR2 are MNHEY and SVGAGI. CDR3 sequence (DNA): TGTGCCGCCCGGCAACAGGGGAACACCGGGGAGCTGTTTTTT. Amino acids: CAARQQGNTGELFF.